This TCR beta chain stems from a study of blood T cell repertoires in COVID-19. Whole-study context: PBMCs, B-cell-depleted T cells, or T cells were the source of the cDNA or gDNA that made up the material.

Clones were sequenced by immunoSEQ multiplex PCR, and TCRdb holds only the in-frame ones, with some missing. This repertoire shows almost 350,000 clones, roughly 90% found once; its top ten account for just over 1%. The sequencing sample was made of PBMCs or T cells enriched from blood (not recorded which). This clonotype was sampled from a woman under 40 who had been exposed to COVID-19.

The CDR3 region has the DNA TGTGCCAGCAGACAGACAGGGCTCCCTAACCTCCACTTT. Its protein product is CASRQTGLPNLHF. The chain joins TRBV12-3 or TRBV12-4 to TRBJ1-6, with 7 bases that match TRBD1. V lost 6 bases and J lost 15; bases outside the gene matches: 11. This CDR3 is built from 13 residues.